This T cell receptor (beta chain) was recorded in a study of T cell responses to AZD1222 COVID-19 vaccine. Regarding the study as a whole: The donor group comprised mostly white British people and more females; the analysis possibly underestimated clonal diversity.

Assay: immunoSEQ multiplex PCR; the TCRdb copy retains only in-frame clones and omits some. The sample records roughly 160,000 clones, 85% to 95% being singletons. Looked up from germline, CDR1 is SGHDT and CDR2 is YYEEEE. The CDR3 runs to 15 residues. The V and J ends lost 4 bases and 2 bases, in that order; junction bases with no gene match: 5. Of note for this clone: Its antigen remains unknown.

The sequence was collected from an adult in good health. The material was peripheral blood, obtained on day 0 of AZD1222 vaccination. This chain links TRBV5-6 with TRBJ1-2, with 10 bases identical to TRBD1. The CDR3 loop reads CASSIGQGVNYGYTF. DNA for the CDR3: TGTGCCAGCAGCATAGGACAGGGGGTGAACTATGGCTACACCTTC.